These T cell receptor beta chains were read from a single sample in a study of T cell responses to AZD1222 COVID-19 vaccine. Assay: immunoSEQ multiplex PCR; the TCRdb copy retains only in-frame clones and omits some. The data contain roughly 100,000 clones, 85% to 90% of them singletons. This specimen was peripheral blood, taken on day 0 of AZD1222 vaccination. The receptors shown here come from an adult in good health. CDR3s include the opening cysteine and the closing phenylalanine or tryptophan. The order of the fields is D gene, V gene, J gene, clone size, CDR3 DNA, CDR3 protein. The D gene is left open where the match is weak. Size is stated for part of the rows, as once, few or many counts, or as a class when the clone is expanded.

d_gene: NA
v_gene: TRBV4-2
j_gene: TRBJ1-1
abundance: once
CDR3nt: TGTGCCAGCAGCCAAGATCTTGCAGGAATAATGAACACTGAAGCTTTCTTT
CDR3aa: CASSQDLAGIMNTEAFF

d_gene: NA
v_gene: TRBV6-2/TRBV6-3
j_gene: TRBJ1-2
abundance: NA
CDR3nt: TGTGCCAGCAGCCGGGCGAACTATGGCTACACCTTC
CDR3aa: CASSRANYGYTF

d_gene: NA
v_gene: TRBV28
j_gene: TRBJ1-4
abundance: NA
CDR3nt: TGTGCCAGCAGCTTGGGACCCGGTGCAACTAATGAAAAACTGTTTTTT
CDR3aa: CASSLGPGATNEKLFF

d_gene: NA
v_gene: TRBV6-4
j_gene: TRBJ2-1
abundance: NA
CDR3nt: TGTGCCAGCAGTGACTCGGGGACGAATGAGCAGTTCTTC
CDR3aa: CASSDSGTNEQFF

d_gene: TRBD1
v_gene: TRBV27
j_gene: TRBJ1-6
abundance: NA
CDR3nt: TGTGCCAGCAGGGAAAGCACAGGGGTGAGTTCACCCCTCCACTTT
CDR3aa: CASRESTGVSSPLHF

d_gene: NA
v_gene: TRBV6-4
j_gene: TRBJ2-3
abundance: NA
CDR3nt: TGTGCCAGCAGTGTTGGGCCGACAGATACGCAGTATTTT
CDR3aa: CASSVGPTDTQYF

d_gene: NA
v_gene: TRBV5-6
j_gene: TRBJ2-7
abundance: NA
CDR3nt: TGTGCCAGCCATCGTCGCGGACTCAACGAGCAGTACTTC
CDR3aa: CASHRRGLNEQYF

d_gene: NA
v_gene: TRBV7-9
j_gene: TRBJ1-3
abundance: NA
CDR3nt: TGTGCCAGCAGCTTTTTGTCTTCTTCTGGAAACACCATATATTTT
CDR3aa: CASSFLSSSGNTIYF

d_gene: TRBD2
v_gene: TRBV5-6
j_gene: TRBJ2-5
abundance: NA
CDR3nt: TGTGCCAGCAGTGAAAGCGGGGGGGCCGTCTCGGAGACCCAGTACTTC
CDR3aa: CASSESGGAVSETQYF

d_gene: NA
v_gene: TRBV6-2/TRBV6-3
j_gene: TRBJ2-7
abundance: NA
CDR3nt: TGTGCCAGCAGTTACTTGAGTGGCGGGACAGCTTACTACGAGCAGTACTTC
CDR3aa: CASSYLSGGTAYYEQYF

d_gene: NA
v_gene: TRBV7-2
j_gene: TRBJ2-1
abundance: NA
CDR3nt: TGTGCCAGCAGCTTAGTCGAGCAGTTCTTC
CDR3aa: CASSLVEQFF

d_gene: NA
v_gene: TRBV29-1
j_gene: TRBJ1-1
abundance: few
CDR3nt: TGCAGCGGCACTCAGGGGACGAACACTGAAGCTTTCTTT
CDR3aa: CSGTQGTNTEAFF

d_gene: NA
v_gene: TRBV13
j_gene: TRBJ2-2
abundance: NA
CDR3nt: TGTGCCAGCAGCACCGAGCGGGCGAACACCGGGGAGCTGTTTTTT
CDR3aa: CASSTERANTGELFF

d_gene: NA
v_gene: TRBV30
j_gene: TRBJ1-4
abundance: NA
CDR3nt: TGTGCCTGGAGTGATGGGGCCACCTCCGGGTATGAAAAACTGTTTTTT
CDR3aa: CAWSDGATSGYEKLFF

d_gene: TRBD2
v_gene: TRBV3-1/TRBV3-2
j_gene: TRBJ2-5
abundance: NA
CDR3nt: TGTGCCAGCAGCCAAGATCCCCTGCGGGGGGCTGGAGAGACCCAGTACTTC
CDR3aa: CASSQDPLRGAGETQYF

d_gene: NA
v_gene: TRBV7-2
j_gene: TRBJ2-2
abundance: once
CDR3nt: TGTGCCAGCAGCTTCGACTCAGCCAGCACCGGGGAGCTGTTTTTT
CDR3aa: CASSFDSASTGELFF

d_gene: NA
v_gene: TRBV12-3/TRBV12-4
j_gene: TRBJ1-5
abundance: NA
CDR3nt: TGTGCCAGCAGTTCAGGGAGCAATCAGCCCCAGCATTTT
CDR3aa: CASSSGSNQPQHF

d_gene: NA
v_gene: TRBV15
j_gene: TRBJ2-1
abundance: NA
CDR3nt: TGTGCCACCGCCGAAGCGGCTTCTTCCTACAATGAGCAGTTCTTC
CDR3aa: CATAEAASSYNEQFF

d_gene: TRBD1
v_gene: TRBV10-2
j_gene: TRBJ1-1
abundance: NA
CDR3nt: TGCGCCAGCGTGCAGGGGGGAGGCACTGAAGCTTTCTTT
CDR3aa: CASVQGGGTEAFF

d_gene: NA
v_gene: TRBV7-8
j_gene: TRBJ2-7
abundance: NA
CDR3nt: TGTGCCAGCAGCTTAGAGGCGGGGGCGACCTACGAGCAGTACTTC
CDR3aa: CASSLEAGATYEQYF

d_gene: NA
v_gene: TRBV12-3/TRBV12-4
j_gene: TRBJ1-1
abundance: NA
CDR3nt: TGTGCCAGCAGTACCTACACTGAAGCTTTCTTT
CDR3aa: CASSTYTEAFF

d_gene: TRBD1
v_gene: TRBV6-2/TRBV6-3
j_gene: TRBJ1-1
abundance: once
CDR3nt: TGTGCCAGCAGTTACCTGACAGGGGGGCCCGGGAACACTGAAGCTTTCTTT
CDR3aa: CASSYLTGGPGNTEAFF

d_gene: TRBD1
v_gene: TRBV11-1
j_gene: TRBJ1-1
abundance: NA
CDR3nt: TGTGCCAGCAGCCAGGGGGCGGTGAACACTGAAGCTTTCTTT
CDR3aa: CASSQGAVNTEAFF

d_gene: TRBD1
v_gene: TRBV6-5
j_gene: TRBJ1-4
abundance: few
CDR3nt: TGTGCCAGCGGAGTCGGGACAGGGGTTGAAAAACTGTTTTTT
CDR3aa: CASGVGTGVEKLFF

d_gene: TRBD1
v_gene: TRBV6-1
j_gene: TRBJ1-4
abundance: NA
CDR3nt: TGTGCCAGCAGTGAAAGGGGGCTGGATGAAAAACTGTTTTTT
CDR3aa: CASSERGLDEKLFF

d_gene: NA
v_gene: TRBV4-2
j_gene: TRBJ1-4
abundance: once
CDR3nt: TGTGCCAGCAGCCCCGGGTCATATAATGAAAAACTGTTTTTT
CDR3aa: CASSPGSYNEKLFF

d_gene: NA
v_gene: TRBV28
j_gene: TRBJ1-2
abundance: NA
CDR3nt: TGTGCCAGCAGCCCTTTGGACAGTCGCGCCGGGTATGGCTACACCTTC
CDR3aa: CASSPLDSRAGYGYTF

d_gene: TRBD1
v_gene: TRBV7-8
j_gene: TRBJ1-5
abundance: once
CDR3nt: TGTGCCAGCAGCTTAGCGTGGGGACAGGGTAACAATCAGCCCCAGCATTTT
CDR3aa: CASSLAWGQGNNQPQHF

d_gene: TRBD2
v_gene: TRBV28
j_gene: TRBJ2-7
abundance: NA
CDR3nt: TGTGCCAGCAGACCAGCGGGAAGCTCCTACGAGCAGTACTTC
CDR3aa: CASRPAGSSYEQYF